Presented here are 8 T cell receptor beta chains from one specimen sequenced in a study of CD8 T cells in Susac syndrome. Reverse transcription of roughly 0.45 to 1 ug RNA was carried out with random hexamers. A single record per CDR3 protein comes from TCRdb applying MiXCR to the immunoSEQ multiplex PCR reads. The table includes roughly 180,000 distinct CDR3 sequences, around 94% detected once. Sample: CD4+ T cells from PBMCs. The source is a human donor in good health.

The rearrangement joins TRBV7-2 to TRBJ2-3; TRBD2 aligns across 9 bases. The V and J ends lost 1 base and 13 bases, in that order; junction bases with no gene match: 12. The CDR3 covers 15 residues. Germline CDR1 reads SGHTA; CDR2 reads FQGNSA. CDR3 sequence (DNA): TGTGCCAGCAGCTTAGGATCCAGCGGGGGGCCCCCTAAGTATTTT. It yields the protein CASSLGSSGGPPKYF.

The chain has TRBV20-1 and TRBJ2-5, with no clear D. Germline V CDR1 and CDR2: DFQATT, SNEGSKA (reference sequence). This CDR3 comprises 15 residues. V lost 3 bases and J 2 bases, leaving 16 bases between the germline ends. CDR3 amino acids: CSARIPAAYQETQYF. As DNA, the CDR3 is TGCAGTGCTAGGATCCCGGCGGCGTATCAAGAGACCCAGTACTTC.

The gene calls are TRBV2 and TRBJ1-5; D not certain. Trimming shortened V by 4 bases and J by 3 bases, and 10 bases separated the two germline ends. Germline lookup yields CDR1 SNHLY and CDR2 FYNNEI. This CDR3 region has 14 residues. In nucleotides, the CDR3 is TGTGCCAGCAGTGGGGAAGTATTCAATCAGCCCCAGCATTTT. As protein: CASSGEVFNQPQHF.

The chain uses TRBV20-1 and TRBJ2-1; D is unclear. With 5 bases removed from V and 10 bases from J, the gap between germline ends came to 12 bases. The V gene's germline CDR1 is DFQATT and CDR2 SNEGSKA (reference sequence). The CDR3 runs to 11 residues. The CDR3 spells CSAPSDGEQFF. CDR3 nucleotide sequence: TGCAGTGCTCCTTCGGACGGAGAGCAGTTCTTC.

The rearrangement joins TRBV20-1 to TRBJ2-5; D may be TRBD2 (6 bases). The germline CDR1 and CDR2 sequences are DFQATT and SNEGSKA (reference sequence). Deletions cut 3 bases from V and 2 bases from J, with 13 bases between. The CDR3 length is 14 residues. CDR3 amino acids: CSARAPGGQETQYF. For the CDR3, the DNA is TGCAGTGCTAGGGCCCCCGGGGGACAAGAGACCCAGTACTTC.

This chain joins TRBV20-1 and TRBJ1-2; TRBD1 might be the D (5 bases). V was clipped by 5 bases and J by 4 bases, with 14 bases between them. This CDR3 is built from 13 residues. Per germline, CDR1 DFQATT and CDR2 SNEGSKA (reference sequence). The CDR3 here is CSAAMGGGYGYTF. The DNA of the CDR3 is TGCAGTGCTGCTATGGGGGGTGGCTATGGCTACACCTTC.

The chain is built from TRBV14 and TRBJ1-1; D is undetermined. The V gene's germline CDR1 is SGHDN and CDR2 FVKESK. This CDR3 region has 13 residues. V dropped 3 bases and J dropped 0 bases, with 5 bases sitting between them. The CDR3 DNA sequence: TGTGCCAGCAGCCAGTCGCTGAACACTGAAGCTTTCTTT. The encoded protein is CASSQSLNTEAFF. Full variable domain (rest looked up from reference TRBV14 and TRBJ1-1): EAGVTQFPSHSVIEKGQTVTLRCDPISGHDNLYWYRRVMGKEIKFLLHFVKESKQDESGMPNNRFLAERTGGTYSTLKVQPAELEDSGVYFCASSQSLNTEAFFGQGTRLTVV.

The chain links TRBV24-1 to TRBJ2-6, with a possible D match to TRBD1 (5 bases). The V gene lost 1 base and the J gene lost 1 base, with 7 bases spanning the gap. Germline loops: CDR1 KGHDR, CDR2 SFDVKD. The CDR3 has 16 amino acids. The CDR3 DNA reads as TGTGCCACCAGTGATTTTTCAGGGTCTGGGGCCAACGTCCTGACTTTC. Translation: CATSDFSGSGANVLTF.